These T cell receptor beta chains were read from a single sample in a study of T cell responses to AZD1222 COVID-19 vaccine. Data came from immunoSEQ multiplex PCR; TCRdb stores just in-frame clones and leaves some out. The sample carries roughly 150,000 clones, 80% to 95% recorded once. Sample: peripheral blood, taken on day 0 of AZD1222 vaccination. Source of these receptors: an adult in good health. The CDR3 runs from the conserved cysteine through the conserved F or W. A D gene is named only where the DNA matches it firmly. A clone size is listed for some rows: how often the clone was seen (once, few, many), or a class if it is expanded.

d_call: NA; j_call: TRBJ1-3; clone_size: NA; v_call: TRBV5-5; cdr3_aa: CASSNGVGNTIYF; cdr3_nt: TGTGCCAGCAGTAATGGGGTAGGGAACACCATATATTTT
d_call: NA; j_call: TRBJ1-3; clone_size: NA; v_call: TRBV2; cdr3_aa: CASSVGGDFSGNTIYF; cdr3_nt: TGTGCCAGCAGTGTGGGTGGGGATTTCTCTGGAAACACCATATATTTT
d_call: TRBD1; j_call: TRBJ1-2; clone_size: once; v_call: TRBV6-5; cdr3_aa: CASGERQGRYGYTF; cdr3_nt: TGTGCCAGTGGGGAAAGACAGGGGAGGTATGGCTACACCTTC
d_call: TRBD1; j_call: TRBJ1-5; clone_size: NA; v_call: TRBV7-8; cdr3_aa: CASSLDLWTGQAIPTGRPQHF; cdr3_nt: TGTGCCAGCAGCCTAGACCTTTGGACAGGTCAAGCAATTCCCACGGGAAGACCCCAGCATTTT
d_call: NA; j_call: TRBJ2-7; clone_size: NA; v_call: TRBV5-6; cdr3_aa: CASREAGRGPYEQYF; cdr3_nt: TGTGCCAGCAGGGAGGCGGGGCGGGGACCCTACGAGCAGTACTTC
d_call: TRBD1; j_call: TRBJ2-1; clone_size: NA; v_call: TRBV12-3/TRBV12-4; cdr3_aa: CASSSTGGEQFF; cdr3_nt: TGTGCCAGCAGCTCCACAGGGGGTGAGCAGTTCTTC
d_call: NA; j_call: TRBJ2-6; clone_size: NA; v_call: TRBV12-5; cdr3_aa: CASGLPRSGVSGANVLTF; cdr3_nt: TGTGCTAGTGGTTTGCCTCGCTCAGGAGTCTCTGGGGCCAACGTCCTGACTTTC
d_call: NA; j_call: TRBJ1-5; clone_size: NA; v_call: TRBV30; cdr3_aa: CAWSVRRGDQPQHF; cdr3_nt: TGTGCCTGGAGTGTACGCCGTGGTGATCAGCCCCAGCATTTT
d_call: TRBD1; j_call: TRBJ1-2; clone_size: once; v_call: TRBV7-6; cdr3_aa: CASSLTPTGINGYTF; cdr3_nt: TGTGCCAGCAGCTTAACCCCGACAGGGATAAATGGCTACACCTTC
d_call: NA; j_call: TRBJ2-2; clone_size: NA; v_call: TRBV12-2; cdr3_aa: CASRLGTSGSANTGELFF; cdr3_nt: TGTGCAAGTCGCTTAGGGACTAGCGGGAGCGCGAACACCGGGGAGCTGTTTTTT
d_call: NA; j_call: TRBJ2-1; clone_size: NA; v_call: TRBV4-3; cdr3_aa: CASSQGVNEQFF; cdr3_nt: TGCGCCAGCAGCCAAGGTGTTAATGAGCAGTTCTTC
d_call: NA; j_call: TRBJ2-7; clone_size: NA; v_call: TRBV19; cdr3_aa: CASSPLGGGEEQYF; cdr3_nt: TGTGCCAGTAGTCCCCTGGGCGGTGGCGAAGAGCAGTACTTC
d_call: TRBD1; j_call: TRBJ1-5; clone_size: NA; v_call: TRBV19; cdr3_aa: CASSTPTGGGQPQHF; cdr3_nt: TGTGCCAGTAGTACCCCGACAGGGGGCGGTCAGCCCCAGCATTTT
d_call: NA; j_call: TRBJ2-7; clone_size: NA; v_call: TRBV5-5; cdr3_aa: CASSLGQNNYEQYF; cdr3_nt: TGTGCCAGCAGCTTGGGACAGAATAACTACGAGCAGTACTTC
d_call: NA; j_call: TRBJ2-1; clone_size: NA; v_call: TRBV2; cdr3_aa: CASSEGKGRGKNNEQFF; cdr3_nt: TGTGCCAGCAGTGAGGGAAAGGGGCGAGGAAAGAACAATGAGCAGTTCTTC
d_call: NA; j_call: TRBJ1-4; clone_size: medium-sized; v_call: TRBV27; cdr3_aa: CASSLSGTWGEKLFF; cdr3_nt: TGTGCCAGCAGTTTGTCCGGGACCTGGGGCGAAAAACTGTTTTTT
d_call: TRBD1; j_call: TRBJ1-2; clone_size: NA; v_call: TRBV7-2; cdr3_aa: CASSPRTGDYGYTF; cdr3_nt: TGTGCCAGCAGCCCCCGGACAGGGGACTATGGCTACACCTTC
d_call: NA; j_call: TRBJ1-4; clone_size: NA; v_call: TRBV7-9; cdr3_aa: CASSFPGIGKLFF; cdr3_nt: TGTGCCAGCAGCTTCCCAGGGATAGGAAAACTGTTTTTT
d_call: NA; j_call: TRBJ1-5; clone_size: NA; v_call: TRBV10-3; cdr3_aa: CASHRDSNQPQHF; cdr3_nt: TGTGCCTCCCACAGAGATAGCAATCAGCCCCAGCATTTT
d_call: NA; j_call: TRBJ1-5; clone_size: NA; v_call: TRBV19; cdr3_aa: CASSGGRNQPQHF; cdr3_nt: TGTGCCAGTTCGGGGGGCCGAAATCAGCCCCAGCATTTT
d_call: NA; j_call: TRBJ2-3; clone_size: NA; v_call: TRBV5-4; cdr3_aa: CASSQALRGSTDTQYF; cdr3_nt: TGTGCCAGCAGCCAGGCCCTACGGGGTAGCACAGATACGCAGTATTTT
d_call: TRBD1; j_call: TRBJ1-2; clone_size: NA; v_call: TRBV5-4; cdr3_aa: CASSSTGGASWGYTF; cdr3_nt: TGTGCCAGCAGCTCGACAGGGGGCGCATCGTGGGGCTACACCTTC
d_call: NA; j_call: TRBJ1-3; clone_size: NA; v_call: TRBV6-5; cdr3_aa: CASRRSSGNTIYF; cdr3_nt: TGTGCCAGTCGGAGAAGCTCTGGAAACACCATATATTTT
d_call: TRBD1; j_call: TRBJ1-5; clone_size: once; v_call: TRBV27; cdr3_aa: CASSPYPRGLGGQPQHF; cdr3_nt: TGTGCCAGCAGTCCTTACCCCAGGGGGCTCGGTGGTCAGCCCCAGCATTTT
d_call: NA; j_call: TRBJ2-7; clone_size: once; v_call: TRBV7-2; cdr3_aa: CASSLGRGPPYEQYF; cdr3_nt: TGTGCCAGCAGCTTGGGTAGAGGTCCTCCCTACGAGCAGTACTTC
d_call: NA; j_call: TRBJ2-1; clone_size: NA; v_call: TRBV24-1; cdr3_aa: CATSGGDEQFF; cdr3_nt: TGTGCCACCAGTGGTGGGGATGAGCAGTTCTTC
d_call: NA; j_call: TRBJ1-3; clone_size: NA; v_call: TRBV28; cdr3_aa: CASSLSWVTGNTIYF; cdr3_nt: TGTGCCAGCAGTTTAAGTTGGGTGACTGGAAACACCATATATTTT
d_call: NA; j_call: TRBJ1-1; clone_size: NA; v_call: TRBV6-5; cdr3_aa: CASKETATAEAFF; cdr3_nt: TGTGCCAGCAAGGAGACAGCGACCGCTGAAGCTTTCTTT
d_call: TRBD1; j_call: TRBJ2-3; clone_size: once; v_call: TRBV4-2; cdr3_aa: CASSKSPRSGTGITDTQYF; cdr3_nt: TGTGCCAGCAGCAAGTCTCCCCGTTCCGGGACAGGGATTACGGATACGCAGTATTTT
d_call: TRBD2; j_call: TRBJ2-7; clone_size: NA; v_call: TRBV4-2; cdr3_aa: CASSRRSGSLSYEQYF; cdr3_nt: TGTGCCAGCAGCCGCCGTAGCGGGAGCCTCTCCTACGAGCAGTACTTC
d_call: NA; j_call: TRBJ1-6; clone_size: NA; v_call: TRBV28; cdr3_aa: CASIAREGMRRSPLHF; cdr3_nt: TGTGCCAGCATCGCCCGAGAGGGGATGAGAAGGTCACCCCTCCACTTT
d_call: NA; j_call: TRBJ2-1; clone_size: NA; v_call: TRBV7-7; cdr3_aa: CASSLPGNGEQFF; cdr3_nt: TGTGCTAGCAGCTTACCGGGCAACGGTGAGCAGTTCTTC
d_call: NA; j_call: TRBJ2-2; clone_size: NA; v_call: TRBV5-6; cdr3_aa: CASSASGAETPGSCFF; cdr3_nt: NA
d_call: NA; j_call: TRBJ1-2; clone_size: NA; v_call: TRBV10-1; cdr3_aa: CASSDSAGAGEDSGHGYTF; cdr3_nt: TGCGCCAGCAGTGATTCCGCGGGGGCAGGGGAAGATTCTGGTCATGGCTACACCTTC
d_call: NA; j_call: TRBJ1-2; clone_size: NA; v_call: TRBV20-1; cdr3_aa: CSASTSNYGYTF; cdr3_nt: TGCAGTGCTAGTACCTCAAACTATGGCTACACCTTC
d_call: NA; j_call: TRBJ1-1; clone_size: NA; v_call: TRBV7-2; cdr3_aa: CASSREANTEAFF; cdr3_nt: TGTGCCAGCAGCCGAGAAGCGAACACTGAAGCTTTCTTT
d_call: TRBD1; j_call: TRBJ2-1; clone_size: NA; v_call: TRBV12-3/TRBV12-4; cdr3_aa: CASSLHDDRGRFF; cdr3_nt: TGTGCCAGCAGCCTCCATGACGACAGGGGCAGGTTCTTC
d_call: TRBD1; j_call: TRBJ2-5; clone_size: once; v_call: TRBV7-9; cdr3_aa: CASSFGTGGETQYF; cdr3_nt: TGTGCCAGCAGCTTTGGGACAGGGGGAGAGACCCAGTACTTC
d_call: TRBD2; j_call: TRBJ2-5; clone_size: NA; v_call: TRBV4-1; cdr3_aa: CASSQDGGAQETQYF; cdr3_nt: TGCGCCAGCAGCCAAGACGGGGGGGCACAAGAGACCCAGTACTTC
d_call: TRBD1; j_call: TRBJ1-5; clone_size: NA; v_call: TRBV28; cdr3_aa: CASSRSDRENQPQHF; cdr3_nt: TGTGCCAGCAGCCGCTCCGACAGGGAGAATCAGCCCCAGCATTTT
d_call: TRBD1; j_call: TRBJ1-1; clone_size: once; v_call: TRBV18; cdr3_aa: CASSPGTGGFTEAFF; cdr3_nt: TGTGCCAGCTCACCAGGGACAGGGGGGTTCACTGAAGCTTTCTTT
d_call: NA; j_call: TRBJ1-4; clone_size: once; v_call: TRBV7-6; cdr3_aa: CASSPTGMGPEKLFF; cdr3_nt: TGTGCCAGCAGCCCTACAGGGATGGGACCAGAAAAACTGTTTTTT
d_call: TRBD1; j_call: TRBJ1-3; clone_size: NA; v_call: TRBV25-1; cdr3_aa: CASSLYQGAGNTIYF; cdr3_nt: TGTGCCAGCAGTCTTTACCAGGGGGCTGGAAACACCATATATTTT
d_call: NA; j_call: TRBJ2-7; clone_size: few; v_call: TRBV12-3/TRBV12-4; cdr3_aa: CASTSSGEQYF; cdr3_nt: TGTGCCAGCACCTCCTCAGGGGAGCAGTACTTC
d_call: TRBD1; j_call: TRBJ1-4; clone_size: NA; v_call: TRBV5-6; cdr3_aa: CASSETGATNEKLFF; cdr3_nt: TGTGCCAGCAGCGAAACAGGGGCAACTAATGAAAAACTGTTTTTT
d_call: TRBD2; j_call: TRBJ2-2; clone_size: NA; v_call: TRBV10-2; cdr3_aa: CASRDTSGRSPGELFF; cdr3_nt: TGCGCCAGCAGGGACACTAGCGGGAGATCACCCGGGGAGCTGTTTTTT
d_call: NA; j_call: TRBJ2-7; clone_size: NA; v_call: TRBV7-8; cdr3_aa: CASSLDGRAAYF; cdr3_nt: TGTGCCAGCAGCTTAGATGGGCGCGCGGCTTACTTC
d_call: TRBD2; j_call: TRBJ2-3; clone_size: NA; v_call: TRBV5-5; cdr3_aa: CASSGIWGLAGADTQYF; cdr3_nt: TGTGCCAGCAGCGGGATATGGGGACTAGCGGGAGCAGATACGCAGTATTTT
d_call: NA; j_call: TRBJ1-5; clone_size: NA; v_call: TRBV2; cdr3_aa: CASSAYSNQPQHF; cdr3_nt: TGTGCCAGCAGCGCCTATAGCAATCAGCCCCAGCATTTT
d_call: NA; j_call: TRBJ1-1; clone_size: NA; v_call: TRBV11-2; cdr3_aa: CASSLDSTGAFF; cdr3_nt: TGTGCCAGCAGCTTAGATAGTACTGGAGCTTTCTTT
d_call: NA; j_call: TRBJ1-1; clone_size: NA; v_call: TRBV7-3; cdr3_aa: CASSAWKSTEAFF; cdr3_nt: TGTGCCAGCAGCGCCTGGAAGTCCACTGAAGCTTTCTTT
d_call: NA; j_call: TRBJ2-7; clone_size: NA; v_call: TRBV27; cdr3_aa: CASSFALSYEQYF; cdr3_nt: TGTGCCAGCAGTTTCGCACTTTCCTACGAGCAGTACTTC
d_call: NA; j_call: TRBJ2-1; clone_size: NA; v_call: TRBV7-9; cdr3_aa: CASSTPSGPYLWGNVNEQFF; cdr3_nt: TGTGCCAGCAGCACCCCAAGTGGGCCCTACCTTTGGGGCAACGTAAATGAGCAGTTCTTC
d_call: NA; j_call: TRBJ1-2; clone_size: NA; v_call: TRBV7-9; cdr3_aa: CASSFLLEASGYTF; cdr3_nt: TGTGCCAGCAGCTTCCTCCTCGAAGCGAGTGGCTACACCTTC
d_call: TRBD2; j_call: TRBJ2-7; clone_size: NA; v_call: TRBV6-5; cdr3_aa: CASRPGLANEQYF; cdr3_nt: TGTGCCAGCAGACCGGGACTAGCAAACGAGCAGTACTTC
d_call: TRBD2; j_call: TRBJ2-1; clone_size: once; v_call: TRBV30; cdr3_aa: CAWSGASGSWGSYNEQFF; cdr3_nt: TGTGCCTGGAGTGGGGCTAGCGGGAGTTGGGGATCCTACAATGAGCAGTTCTTC
d_call: TRBD1; j_call: TRBJ1-6; clone_size: NA; v_call: TRBV4-2; cdr3_aa: CASSQGSDRGSPLHF; cdr3_nt: TGTGCCAGCAGCCAAGGTAGCGACAGGGGCTCACCCCTCCACTTT
d_call: TRBD1; j_call: TRBJ2-7; clone_size: NA; v_call: TRBV4-1; cdr3_aa: CASSLGQGSYEQYF; cdr3_nt: TGCGCCAGCAGCCTCGGACAGGGCTCCTACGAGCAGTACTTC